The 20 T cell receptor beta chains in this list originate from one sample, sequenced in a study of blood T cells in healthy people across ages. Alongside a J-beta primer mix, a sample-barcoded 5' primer served in a second PCR lasting about 7 to 11 cycles. One entry per CDR3 protein results from TCRdb running MiXCR on the 5' RACE reads. This table holds approximately 1.5 million distinct CDR3 sequences, almost 35% found once. Sequenced: blood. Every receptor here comes from a woman aged 25 to 39 in good health.

This clonotype was recorded a few times. This chain joins TRBV12-3 or TRBV12-4 and TRBJ2-6; the match to TRBD1 covers 10 bases. The CDR3 has 17 residues. V shed 5 bases and J 4 bases; nucleotides not matched to a gene: 8. The CDR3 protein is CASSPRQGARGANVLTF. In DNA, the CDR3 is TGTGCCAGCAGTCCCAGACAGGGGGCAAGGGGGGCCAACGTCCTGACTTTC.

V gene TRBV29-1 combines with J gene TRBJ1-3; D remains ambiguous. V lost 5 bases, J lost 0 bases, and 5 bases lay in between. Germline CDR1 and CDR2: SQVTM and ANQGSEA. CDR3 size: 12 residues. The CDR3 nucleotides are TGCAGCGTTCTCCTCTCTGGAAACACCATATATTTT. This translates into CSVLLSGNTIYF.

Note on this clonotype: Germline and junction disagree at one end, which may indicate a read error. The chain links TRBV27 to TRBJ1-2; tentative D call: TRBD1 (5 bases). Germline assignment: CDR1 MNHEY and CDR2 SMNVEV (reference sequence). The CDR3 totals 17 residues. CDR3 DNA sequence: TGTGTCAGCAGTTTAAGGATTAGACAGCGCCCATACTATGGCTACACCTTC. Its translation is CVSSLRIRQRPYYGYTF.

Only a few counts were recorded for this clonotype. The chain employs TRBV5-1 and TRBJ2-7; 10 positions agree with TRBD2. CDR1 SGHRS and CDR2 YFSETQ come from the germline V gene. This CDR3 has 16 amino acids. V was clipped by 0 bases and J by 1 base; unmatched bases: 4. CDR3 nucleotide sequence: TGCGCCAGCAGCTTGGCGCGACTAGCGGGTTCCTACGAGCAGTACTTC. It codes for CASSLARLAGSYEQYF.

This clonotype has more than one count but fewer than ten. The genes are TRBV20-1 and TRBJ2-7, with 9 nucleotides matching TRBD1. The CDR3 runs to 16 residues. The trim removed 3 bases at V and 3 bases at J, leaving 12 bases unmatched. Germline CDR1 and CDR2: DFQATT and SNEGSKA (reference sequence). The chain's CDR3 is CSASPIGTGRVYEQYF. The CDR3 DNA reads TGCAGTGCTAGCCCTATTGGGACAGGGAGGGTCTACGAGCAGTACTTC.

This clonotype was counted only a few times. The chain joins TRBV6-4 to TRBJ2-3; 8 bases map to TRBD2. The CDR3 runs to 20 residues. Per the germline V gene, CDR1 is MRHNA and CDR2 is SNTAGT. With 6 bases clipped from V and 2 bases from J, the junction kept 22 bases outside the gene matches. The CDR3 here is CASSLTPSVSGTRITDTQYF. In DNA, the CDR3 is TGTGCCAGCAGCTTAACCCCTTCCGTGTCCGGGACTAGAATCACAGATACGCAGTATTTT.

V usage is TRBV7-9 and J usage is TRBJ2-3; 8 bases match TRBD2. The germline V gene has CDR1 SEHNR and CDR2 FQNEAQ (reference sequence). Unmatched junction bases numbered 10, after V lost 5 bases and J lost 3 bases. The CDR3 contains 16 residues. CDR3 bases: TGTGCCAGCAGCGTCCGGGGGGGGCAGGTAACAGATACGCAGTATTTT. It translates to CASSVRGGQVTDTQYF.

The rearrangement joins TRBV5-5 to TRBJ2-7; the match to TRBD2 covers 8 bases. This CDR3 region has 13 residues. After removal of 4 bases from V and 6 bases from J, the junction contained 6 bases not matched to a gene. Germline V lookup: CDR1 SGHKS, CDR2 YYEKEE (reference sequence). The CDR3 coding sequence is TGTGCCAGCAGCGTAGGACTAGCTCGCGAGCAGTACTTC. Its protein product is CASSVGLAREQYF.

CDR3 DNA sequence: TGTGCCAGCAGTTACGATCGCCCCGGAGGTGAAAAACTGTTTTTT. It is translated as CASSYDRPGGEKLFF. The rearrangement links TRBV6-6 to TRBJ1-4; D not resolved. Per the germline V gene, CDR1 is MNHNY and CDR2 is SVGAGI (reference sequence). V was trimmed by 2 bases and J by 7 bases, leaving 14 bases between them. CDR3 length: 15 amino acids.

The rearrangement links TRBV3-1 to TRBJ2-1; D is ambiguous. The V end was cut by 1 base, the J end by 5 bases, with 12 bases between. CDR1 is LGHDT and CDR2 is YNNKEL in the germline V gene (reference sequence). There are 15 residues in the CDR3. CDR3 region: CASSQAVTPHNEQFF. CDR3 bases: TGTGCCAGCAGCCAAGCGGTGACTCCCCACAATGAGCAGTTCTTC.

This clonotype was seen repeatedly, ten times or more. The chain has TRBV4-1 and TRBJ2-5; D not certain. The CDR3 covers 13 residues. Germline loops: CDR1 MGHRA, CDR2 YSYEKL. The V end was cut by 4 bases, the J end by 9 bases, with 15 bases between. The CDR3 DNA is TGCGCCAGCAGCCGGAGACCCCGAGGAGCCCAGTACTTC. This sequence encodes CASSRRPRGAQYF.

This chain links TRBV6-1 with TRBJ2-1; weak D call: TRBD2 (6 bases). The V and J ends lost 8 bases and 3 bases respectively, with 11 bases between them. The CDR3 is made up of 13 amino acids. Germline CDR1 MNHNS, CDR2 SASEGT. The CDR3 bases are TGTGCCAGCCGAAGGGACTTCTACAATGAGCAGTTCTTC. Translating it yields CASRRDFYNEQFF.

This clonotype turned up a few times. The gene calls are TRBV27 and TRBJ1-5, with no clear D. CDR1 is MNHEY and CDR2 is SMNVEV in the germline V gene (reference sequence). The CDR3 runs to 13 residues. With 2 bases removed from V and 11 bases from J, the gap between germline ends came to 13 bases. The CDR3 spells CASSLVNREAQHF. CDR3 bases: TGTGCCAGCAGTTTAGTGAACCGGGAAGCCCAGCATTTT.

With respect to this clonotype: The junction departs from the called germline gene at one end, perhaps through a read error. The rearrangement joins TRBV7-2 to TRBJ2-3; the D gene is possibly TRBD2 (7 bases). Germline values: CDR1 SGHTA, CDR2 FQGNSA. CDR3 length: 16 residues. The DNA for the CDR3 is TGTGCCAGCAGTTTAGTGGGTGCGGGGGCCGCAGATACGCAGTATTTT. Its translation: CASSLVGAGAADTQYF.

This clonotype was observed a single time. This chain uses TRBV2 with TRBJ1-4; no reliable D call. This CDR3 has 13 residues. Germline V lookup: CDR1 SNHLY, CDR2 FYNNEI. V lost 7 bases, J lost 8 bases, and 14 bases lay in between. This CDR3 reads CASKTNPSEKLFF. The CDR3 nucleotides are TGTGCCAGCAAGACAAACCCAAGCGAAAAACTGTTTTTT. The full variable domain, rest sourced from reference TRBV2 and TRBJ1-4, is EPEVTQTPSHQVTQMGQEVILRCVPISNHLYFYWYRQILGQKVEFLVSFYNNEISEKSEIFDDQFSVERPDGSNFTLKIRSTKLEDSAMYFCASKTNPSEKLFFGSGTQLSVL.

This sequence joins TRBV20-1 and TRBJ2-7, with D hard to call. This CDR3 is 15 amino acids long. CDR1 and CDR2 from the germline V gene are DFQATT and SNEGSKA (reference sequence). Between the trimmed V and J ends, which lost 0 bases and 6 bases, there was a span of 18 bases. The CDR3 region is CSARDLVATDAEQYF. As DNA, the CDR3 is TGCAGTGCTAGAGATCTTGTGGCCACCGACGCCGAGCAGTACTTC.

The CDR3, as DNA: TGTGCCAGCAGTTTTTGGGGGTTCGGTGAGCAGTACTTC. Its protein is CASSFWGFGEQYF. The rearrangement uses TRBV28 and TRBJ2-7, with D perhaps assigned TRBD1 or TRBD2 (5 bases each). The germline V and J ends were trimmed by 3 bases and 7 bases, with 13 bases remaining between them. The CDR3 consists of 13 residues. Looked up from germline, CDR1 is MDHEN and CDR2 is SYDVKM.

This rearrangement joins TRBV20-1 to TRBJ2-3; D remains unclear. This CDR3 is built from 14 residues. The ends were cut back, 5 bases at V and 0 bases at J, with 12 bases in the middle. Germline lookup yields CDR1 DFQATT and CDR2 SNEGSKA (reference sequence). The CDR3 region has the DNA TGCAGTGCTGGCCCGGTCACTAGCACAGATACGCAGTATTTT. It encodes CSAGPVTSTDTQYF.

V gene TRBV20-1 combines with J gene TRBJ1-5, with D unclear. V lost 2 bases and J 5 bases, leaving 10 bases between the germline ends. The CDR3 has 13 amino acids. Germline-derived CDR1 and CDR2 are DFQATT and SNEGSKA (reference sequence). The DNA of the CDR3 is TGCAGTGCTAGATGGGATGAAGATCAGCCCCAGCATTTT. This encodes CSARWDEDQPQHF.

This clonotype appeared a few times. The rearrangement joins TRBV9 to TRBJ2-5; 8 bases match TRBD2. Germline CDR1 and CDR2: SGDLS and YYNGEE. The V and J ends lost 3 bases and 5 bases, in that order; junction bases with no gene match: 9. This CDR3 spans 15 amino acids. The CDR3 is CASSASGGLGETQYF. CDR3 bases: TGTGCCAGCAGCGCGAGCGGGGGATTAGGGGAGACCCAGTACTTC.